The 30 T cell receptor beta chains given below trace back to one sample, sequenced in a study of neurological immune-mediated disorders. MiXCR, run by TCRdb on the 5' RACE reads, gives a single entry per CDR3 protein. The sample includes just under 60,000 distinct CDR3 sequences, roughly 2.5% seen only once; the top ten take around 3%. The sample was PBMCs. The receptors were sampled from a man aged 45-65 years with multiple sclerosis.

This clonotype appeared many times. This chain joins TRBV3-1 and TRBJ2-2; D gene uncertain. Trimming cost V 2 bases and J 9 bases, with 10 bases left between them. The CDR3 length is 13 residues. The V gene's germline CDR1 is LGHDT and CDR2 YNNKEL (reference sequence). In nucleotides, the CDR3 is TGTGCCAGCAGCCAATCTACTGGCAGGGAGCTGTTTTTT. Its protein is CASSQSTGRELFF. The variable domain in full, with the rest retrieved from reference TRBV3-1 and TRBJ2-2, is DTAVSQTPKYLVTQMGNDKSIKCEQNLGHDTMYWYKQDSKKFLKIMFSYNNKELIINETVPNRFSPKSPDKAHLNLHINSLELGDSAVYFCASSQSTGRELFFGEGSRLTVL.

This clonotype was observed at least ten times. CDR3 sequence: CATSRGRGTNSNQPQHF. CDR3 nucleotides: TGTGCCACCAGCAGAGGACGGGGGACAAATAGCAATCAGCCCCAGCATTTT. The V gene is TRBV15, the J gene TRBJ1-5, with D tentatively TRBD1 (6 bases). Germline assignment: CDR1 LNHNV and CDR2 YYDKDF (reference sequence). V gave up 1 base and J gave up 0 bases, with 13 bases separating them. CDR3 length equals 17 residues. The full variable domain, completed using reference TRBV15 and TRBJ1-5, is DAMVIQNPRYQVTQFGKPVTLSCSQTLNHNVMYWYQQKSSQAPKLLFHYYDKDFNNEADTPDNFQSRRPNTSFCFLDIRSPGLGDTAMYLCATSRGRGTNSNQPQHFGDGTRLSIL.

This clonotype was picked up many times. The chain combines TRBV20-1 with TRBJ1-2, with D unclear. Trimming took 2 bases from V and 3 from J, leaving 10 bases between them. Per the germline V gene, CDR1 is DFQATT and CDR2 is SNEGSKA (reference sequence). The CDR3 is made up of 13 amino acids. CDR3 amino acids: CSARRADDYGYTF. In nucleotides, the CDR3 is TGCAGTGCTAGAAGGGCAGACGACTATGGCTACACCTTC.

This clonotype was counted at least ten times. The J gene is TRBJ2-2, the V gene TRBV7-9; D is perhaps TRBD1 or TRBD2 (5 bases each). Germline V gene sequence: CDR1 SEHNR, CDR2 FQNEAQ (reference sequence). V shed 0 bases and J shed 2 bases, with 7 bases lying between them. The length of the CDR3 is 15 residues. The CDR3 protein is CASSLAGTNTGELFF. CDR3 DNA sequence: TGTGCCAGCAGCTTAGCAGGGACCAACACCGGGGAGCTGTTTTTT.

In this sample, this clonotype turned up many times. This rearrangement joins TRBV7-9 to TRBJ2-2; unclear D gene. This CDR3 has 15 residues. Germline CDR1 is SEHNR and CDR2 is FQNEAQ (reference sequence). The germline V and J ends were trimmed by 1 base and 3 bases, with 9 bases remaining between them. The CDR3 loop is CASSLGQTYTGELFF. CDR3 sequence (DNA): TGTGCCAGCAGCTTAGGCCAGACTTACACCGGGGAGCTGTTTTTT. The entire variable domain, with the rest obtained from reference TRBV7-9 and TRBJ2-2, is as follows: DTGVSQNPRHKITKRGQNVTFRCDPISEHNRLYWYRQTLGQGPEFLTYFQNEAQLEKSRLLSDRFSAERPKGSFSTLEIQRTEQGDSAMYLCASSLGQTYTGELFFGEGSRLTVL.

This clonotype was found many times. This chain uses TRBV27 with TRBJ2-6; 11 bases are shared with TRBD1. Losses at the gene ends were 6 bases for V and 1 base for J; bases not matched to a gene: 5. Germline CDR1 MNHEY, CDR2 SMNVEV (reference sequence). The CDR3 spans 17 residues. The CDR3 region is CASSGTGGKSGANVLTF. For the CDR3, the DNA is TGTGCCAGCAGCGGGACAGGGGGGAAATCTGGGGCCAACGTCCTGACTTTC. The variable domain in full, completed from reference TRBV27 and TRBJ2-6, reads EAQVTQNPRYLITVTGKKLTVTCSQNMNHEYMSWYRQDPGLGLRQIYYSMNVEVTDKGDVPEGYKVSRKEKRNFPLILESPSPNQTSLYFCASSGTGGKSGANVLTFGAGSRLTVL.

This clonotype was seen repeatedly, ten times or more. J is TRBJ1-5 and V is TRBV29-1; TRBD1 might be the D (5 bases). Germline CDR1 SQVTM, CDR2 ANQGSEA. This CDR3 is built from 13 residues. With 3 bases removed from V and 6 bases from J, the gap between germline ends came to 12 bases. The CDR3 nucleotides read TGCAGCGTTGAGGGGCTGTCAGGTCAGCCCCAGCATTTT. This translates into CSVEGLSGQPQHF.

This clonotype was found many times. The chain recombines TRBV4-1 with TRBJ1-5; D unclear. This CDR3 is built from 14 residues. V lost 0 bases to trimming and J lost 3 bases, with 6 bases between them. Germline values: CDR1 MGHRA, CDR2 YSYEKL. The CDR3 loop is CASSQDRFNQPQHF. In DNA, the CDR3 is TGCGCCAGCAGCCAAGACAGATTCAATCAGCCCCAGCATTTT.

This clonotype was observed many times. The chain recombines TRBV6-6 with TRBJ2-1, with 7 bases matching TRBD2. The V and J ends lost 2 bases and 5 bases, in that order; junction bases with no gene match: 3. The CDR3 loop spans 14 amino acids. Germline loops: CDR1 MNHNY, CDR2 SVGAGI (reference sequence). This CDR3 is CASSYGLENNEQFF. CDR3 bases: TGTGCCAGCAGTTACGGACTAGAGAACAATGAGCAGTTCTTC.

This clonotype was found many times. The chain links TRBV12-3 or TRBV12-4 to TRBJ1-3; weak D call: TRBD1 (5 bases). The CDR3 has 15 amino acids. Trimming took 6 bases from V and 0 from J, leaving 12 bases between them. DNA for the CDR3: TGTGCCAGCAGGCCCGGGACGGACTCTGGAAACACCATATATTTT. This sequence encodes CASRPGTDSGNTIYF.

V and J are TRBV5-1 and TRBJ1-2, with D unclear. Germline CDR1 reads SGHRS; CDR2 reads YFSETQ. The CDR3 consists of 13 residues. The V end lost 0 bases, the J end lost 7 bases, and 10 bases lay between the germline ends. Here the CDR3 reads CASSLERNLGYTF. Here the CDR3 DNA reads TGCGCCAGCAGCTTGGAGAGGAATCTTGGCTACACCTTC. The variable domain in full, completed from reference TRBV5-1 and TRBJ1-2, reads KAGVTQTPRYLIKTRGQQVTLSCSPISGHRSVSWYQQTPGQGLQFLFEYFSETQRNKGNFPGRFSGRQFSNSRSEMNVSTLELGDSALYLCASSLERNLGYTFGSGTRLTVV.

This clonotype has a count of ten or more. V and J are TRBV12-3 or TRBV12-4 and TRBJ1-2; 9 nucleotides line up with TRBD1. J lost 8 bases, V lost 2 bases, and 6 bases had no gene match. The CDR3 runs to 14 residues. The CDR3: CASSLTGTGYGYTF. CDR3 bases: TGTGCCAGCAGTTTAACAGGGACAGGGTACGGCTACACCTTC.

This clonotype was observed at least ten times. The chain uses TRBV7-9 and TRBJ1-2, with TRBD1 identical over 7 bases. CDR3 length: 14 amino acids. Per germline, CDR1 SEHNR and CDR2 FQNEAQ (reference sequence). Losses at the gene ends were 6 bases for V and 4 bases for J; bases not matched to a gene: 8. DNA for the CDR3: TGTGCCAGCAGAGCTGGGACAGCCGGCTATGGCTACACCTTC. This sequence encodes CASRAGTAGYGYTF.

Ten or more counts support this clonotype. This rearrangement joins TRBV3-1 to TRBJ1-1; perhaps TRBD1 as D (6 bases). The V gene lost 3 bases and the J gene lost 0 bases, with 17 bases spanning the gap. The germline V gene encodes CDR1 LGHDT and CDR2 YNNKEL (reference sequence). This CDR3 is built from 17 residues. The CDR3 is CASSQDSRGFMNTEAFF. CDR3 nucleotides: TGTGCCAGCAGCCAGGACAGTCGCGGCTTTATGAACACTGAAGCTTTCTTT.

This clonotype was recorded many times. This rearrangement joins TRBV6-9 to TRBJ2-1; 10 bases map to TRBD2. V gave up 10 bases and J gave up 7 bases; unmatched junction bases: 22. The CDR3 runs 18 residues. In germline, CDR1 is MNHGY, CDR2 SVAAGI. The CDR3 is CATPTGSGGPTTVNEQFF. The CDR3 DNA follows: TGTGCCACCCCGACGGGTAGCGGGGGGCCTACCACTGTAAATGAGCAGTTCTTC.

With respect to this clonotype: A much larger clone differs by one base, so this may be a read error. The chain combines TRBV7-2 with TRBJ2-4, with D possibly being TRBD2 (6 bases). CDR1 is SGHTA and CDR2 is FQGNSA in the germline V gene. CDR3 size: 16 residues. V was cut by 4 bases and J by 3 bases, with 16 bases left in between. The CDR3 DNA is TGTGCCAGCAGCTCGATGCCGCCGGGAGACAAAAACATTCAGTACTTC. Protein sequence: CASSSMPPGDKNIQYF.

This clonotype was counted at least ten times. The genes are TRBV6-4 and TRBJ2-3, with 8 bases that match TRBD2. The CDR3 runs to 14 residues. The germline V gene encodes CDR1 MRHNA and CDR2 SNTAGT. Trimming cost V 3 bases and J 3 bases; bases outside gene matches: 2. CDR3 amino acids: CASSERGGTDTQYF. Written as DNA, the CDR3 is TGTGCCAGCAGTGAACGGGGGGGAACAGATACGCAGTATTTT.

In its sample, this clonotype was seen a few times. The V call is TRBV7-6, the J call TRBJ1-5; D might be TRBD1 (5 bases). Per the germline V gene, CDR1 is SGHVS and CDR2 is FNYEAQ. This CDR3 has 17 residues. Trimming shortened V by 1 base and J by 0 bases, and 13 bases separated the two germline ends. The CDR3 region has the DNA TGTGCCAGCAGCTTAGGGGCGGGACCTTATAGCAATCAGCCCCAGCATTTT. It specifies CASSLGAGPYSNQPQHF.

This clonotype appeared many times. This chain joins TRBV7-7 and TRBJ1-1; unclear D gene. The germline V and J ends were trimmed by 2 bases and 1 base, with 5 bases remaining between them. Germline assignment: CDR1 SSHAT and CDR2 FNYEAQ (reference sequence). This CDR3 is 13 amino acids long. CDR3 bases: TGTGCCAGCAGCTTAAACAGGAACACTGAAGCTTTCTTT. Its translation: CASSLNRNTEAFF.

There are many counts of this clonotype. This rearrangement joins TRBV20-1 to TRBJ2-1; 16 bases line up with TRBD2. The CDR3 is 16 amino acids. Per the germline V gene, CDR1 is DFQATT and CDR2 is SNEGSKA (reference sequence). V lost 6 bases to trimming and J lost 9 bases; unmatched junction nucleotides: 11. CDR3 DNA: TGCAGTGCCCACAAGGGACTAGCGGGGGGGAGGGGTGAGCAGTTCTTC. Protein product: CSAHKGLAGGRGEQFF.

Ten or more counts support this clonotype. V and J are TRBV2 and TRBJ2-5, with 7 bases that match TRBD2. The length of the CDR3 is 15 residues. Germline lookup yields CDR1 SNHLY and CDR2 FYNNEI. Trimming removed 4 bases from V and 3 bases from J; junction bases left unmatched: 8. In nucleotides, the CDR3 is TGTGCCAGCAGTGGAGAAGGACTAGGGAAAGAGACCCAGTACTTC. Protein product: CASSGEGLGKETQYF.

This clonotype was seen many times. The CDR3 DNA reads as TGCGCCAGCACCGGGACAGGGAACACCGGGGAGCTGTTTTTT. Its translation: CASTGTGNTGELFF. This chain connects TRBV5-1 to TRBJ2-2; 8 nucleotides match TRBD1. V shed 6 bases and J 1 base; nucleotides not matched to a gene: 2. From germline, CDR1 is SGHRS and CDR2 YFSETQ. This CDR3 is built from 14 residues.

This clonotype was picked up a small number of times. A single base separates this from a much larger clone, so it may be a read error. Without the conserved terminal phenylalanine or tryptophan, this CDR3 likely stems from a read error. The gene calls are TRBV7-9 and TRBJ2-3; 7 bases are shared with TRBD2. The CDR3 consists of 18 residues. Germline-derived CDR1 and CDR2 are SEHNR and FQNEAQ (reference sequence). Trimming removed 2 bases from V and 2 bases from J; junction bases left unmatched: 13. CDR3 DNA sequence: TGTGCCAGCAGCTTACCCCCCCGACCTAGCGGAACCACAGATACGCAGTATTGT. It specifies CASSLPPRPSGTTDTQYC.

This clonotype was counted at least ten times. The chain links TRBV12-3 or TRBV12-4 to TRBJ2-5; D is unresolved. CDR3 length equals 14 residues. With 5 bases removed from V and 5 bases from J, the gap between germline ends came to 15 bases. The CDR3 sequence: CASSQSDGRETQYF. CDR3 DNA sequence: TGTGCCAGCAGTCAAAGCGACGGGCGGGAGACCCAGTACTTC.

The chain is built from TRBV7-6 and TRBJ1-2, with TRBD1 as a possible D gene (6 bases). Germline CDR1 is SGHVS and CDR2 is FNYEAQ. Trimming cost V 2 bases and J 2 bases, with 15 bases left between them. The CDR3 is 16 amino acids. CDR3 sequence: CASSLRKGESNYGYTF. CDR3 sequence (DNA): TGTGCCAGCAGCTTACGTAAGGGGGAATCCAACTATGGCTACACCTTC.

The sample holds a few counts of this clonotype. The V and J genes are TRBV6-6 and TRBJ2-2, with D maybe TRBD2 (6 bases). CDR1 is MNHNY and CDR2 is SVGAGI in the germline V gene (reference sequence). Trimming cost V 11 bases and J 5 bases, with 12 bases left between them. CDR3 size: 12 residues. This chain's CDR3 is CAGGRGTGELFF. CDR3 sequence (DNA): TGTGCCGGAGGCCGGGGGACCGGGGAGCTGTTTTTT.

Many counts were recorded for this clonotype. The chain couples TRBV29-1 to TRBJ1-1, with TRBD1 identical over 7 bases. The CDR3 covers 14 residues. V shed 7 bases and J 2 bases; nucleotides not matched to a gene: 10. Germline V gives CDR1 SQVTM, CDR2 ANQGSEA. In DNA form, the CDR3 reads TGCAGCGGCGAACGGGACAGCCGAAACACTGAAGCTTTCTTT. Translation: CSGERDSRNTEAFF.

This clonotype was recorded at least ten times. The genes are TRBV6-6 and TRBJ2-3; 10 bases line up with TRBD2. CDR1 is MNHNY, CDR2 SVGAGI, per germline (reference sequence). The CDR3 runs 17 residues. Trimming removed 0 bases from V and 4 bases from J; junction bases left unmatched: 7. Here the CDR3 reads CASSYSIGAGGADTQYF. In DNA form, the CDR3 reads TGTGCCAGCAGTTACTCGATTGGAGCGGGGGGGGCAGATACGCAGTATTTT.

In its sample, this clonotype was seen many times. The chain recombines TRBV21-1 with TRBJ2-3; the table's D gene call, TRBD1, was not cross checked with the DNA. TRBV21-1 is a documented pseudogene. CDR3 size: 13 residues. This CDR3 is CASGRGGTDTQYF. The CDR3 region has the DNA TGTGCCAGCGGACGAGGGGGCACAGATACGCAGTATTTT.

This clonotype was recorded at least ten times. V and J are TRBV27 and TRBJ2-7; no firm D call. The CDR3 has 12 residues. Trimming took 3 bases from V and 4 from J, leaving 7 bases between them. Germline loops: CDR1 MNHEY, CDR2 SMNVEV (reference sequence). The CDR3 here is CASSFVGYEQYF. CDR3 DNA sequence: TGTGCCAGCAGTTTTGTGGGGTACGAGCAGTACTTC.